Below, one T cell receptor (beta chain) is given with its context. What antigen it recognizes has not been identified. No clone much larger than this one lies a single base away; base qualities are absent. The sample is drawn from a study of blood T cell repertoires in COVID-19 (dated by TCRdb to between 2020 and 2021). The study in broad terms: The collaborator samples originated in the United States, Italy and Spain and spanned the acute and convalescent phases of COVID-19. The repertoires were released in a freely available public database meant as a resource for research on the immune response to SARS-CoV-2. Deeply sampled blood TCRbeta repertoires from subjects exposed to, actively infected with, or recovered from COVID-19 were included in the dataset. Sample metadata almost always included a de-identified subject ID, COVID-19 status, age in years and sex. The prospective study material was composed of cDNA or gDNA derived from T cells, B-cell-depleted T cells, or PBMCs. Samples were obtained from the ongoing ImmuneRACE study (first 160 participants) and from over a thousand subjects provided by 6 global collaborators. Where available, HLA class I and class II types were taken from metadata supplied by the sample provider and were not determined by assay-based typing. Beyond this particular receptor, the publication reports: The amount of clinical and demographic metadata varied by source and participant and was provided uncurated.

Participants in the prospective study were aged roughly 18 to 100 years, lived in about two dozen United States geographic areas, and enrolled through a virtual design. Cohort assignment in the prospective study relied on participant-reported clinical history from a screening survey and a study questionnaire. For ImmuneRACE Cohort 3, a participant was defined as recovered based on two consecutive negative NP/OP PCR tests, clearance by a healthcare professional, or resolution of symptoms. In the prospective study, mobile phlebotomists collected whole blood, serum and a nasopharyngeal or oropharyngeal swab from each participant. Participants in the prospective study had the option to provide additional blood draws and questionnaires over a 2-month period. Before DNA extraction, blood samples from the prospective study were shipped at room temperature or frozen. The CDR3, from cysteine to phenylalanine, totals 14 residues. Only the CDR3 portion is preserved as DNA: 42 bases, with reading frame beginning at the first base. CDR1 SNHLY and CDR2 FYNNEI were looked up in the germline V gene. Trimming takes 3 bases off V and 6 bases off J; junction bases not matched to a gene: 4.

The immunoSEQ Assay, a bias-controlled multiplex PCR, was used to amplify TCRbeta CDR3 regions from genomic DNA. The original pipeline was this. The number of nucleated cells in each sample was estimated by amplification of reference gene primers within the assay. To quantify the absolute abundance of each unique TCRbeta CDR3 rearrangement, sequence reads were collapsed and filtered. For each sample, productive Simpson clonality was calculated as the square root of Simpson's diversity index across productive rearrangements. This immuneACCESS table, as held by TCRdb, lists in-frame sequences with V and J called but not all clones. Of the missing ones, under half trace to an unresolved V gene in checked studies; the others have no known cause. V and J calls and clone size follow that table, whereas D and trimming were derived from the DNA. A total of a few hundred thousand clones appear in this sample, about nine tenths of them only once. The ten largest clones capture around 4.6% of the sample.

Here the chain combines TRBV2 and TRBJ1-5; TRBD1 lines up with 8 middle nucleotides. The TCR originated in a man aged 25 to 40 who had recovered from COVID-19. Sequencing was carried out using PBMCs or T cells enriched from blood (not recorded which). This receptor has the CDR3 CASSDAGGRQPQHF. DNA sequence: TGTGCCAGCAGTGACGCAGGGGGCCGTCAGCCCCAGCATTTT. Beyond the CDR3, the reference TRBV2 and TRBJ1-5 genes provide the residues; the full variable domain reads: EPEVTQTPSHQVTQMGQEVILRCVPISNHLYFYWYRQILGQKVEFLVSFYNNEISEKSEIFDDQFSVERPDGSNFTLKIRSTKLEDSAMYFCASSDAGGRQPQHFGDGTRLSIL.